The subject of this entry is one T cell receptor beta chain. V was shortened by 4 bases and J by 8 bases, with 21 bases between the two germline ends. Germline CDR1 is SGHNT and CDR2 is YYREEE (reference sequence). The CDR3 is 15 residues long. These data come from a study of T cell repertoires in ileal Crohn's disease. Study summary: Postoperative therapy was given to about half: around eleven thiopurines, about 19 anti-TNF agents.

Data came from immunoSEQ multiplex PCR; TCRdb stores just in-frame clones and leaves some out. Among 2,600 or so clones listed, 90% were seen once. Lamina propria lymphocytes from surgical specimens were isolated on a density gradient before sorting. The rearrangement uses TRBV5-4 and TRBJ1-2; weak D call: TRBD1 (5 bases). What was sequenced was CD4+ T cells sorted from the ileum. This clonotype originated in an adult with Crohn's disease. This CDR3 is CASSAGGRPLEGYTF. The DNA of the CDR3 is TGTGCCAGCAGCGCCGGGGGACGGCCGTTGGAAGGCTACACCTTC.